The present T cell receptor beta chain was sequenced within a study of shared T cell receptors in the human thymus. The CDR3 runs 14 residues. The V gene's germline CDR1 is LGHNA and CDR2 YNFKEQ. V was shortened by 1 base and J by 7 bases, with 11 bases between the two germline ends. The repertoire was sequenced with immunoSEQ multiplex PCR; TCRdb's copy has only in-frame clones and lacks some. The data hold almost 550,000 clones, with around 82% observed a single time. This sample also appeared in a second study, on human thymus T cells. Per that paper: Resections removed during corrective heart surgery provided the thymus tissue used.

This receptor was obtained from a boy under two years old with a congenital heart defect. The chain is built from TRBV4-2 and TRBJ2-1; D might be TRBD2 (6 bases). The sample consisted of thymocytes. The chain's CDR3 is CASSQVLASNEQFF. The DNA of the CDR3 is TGTGCCAGCAGCCAAGTACTAGCTTCTAATGAGCAGTTCTTC.